The clone carrying this T cell receptor (beta chain) appeared a few times. The antigen remains undetermined. The data derive from a study of response to subunit inactivated influenza vaccine. Study-level results: Authors proposed each seasonal influenza vaccination draws in few new T cells.

TCRdb re-analysed the RT-PCR reads in MiXCR, keeping a single row per CDR3 protein. The sample includes 700,000 to 900,000 distinct CDR3 sequences, around 21% seen only once; the top ten take roughly a tenth. Deletions cut 4 bases from V and 2 bases from J, with 8 bases between. The CDR3 consists of 14 residues. Germline lookup yields CDR1 MNHEY and CDR2 SMNVEV (reference sequence). The receptor's source is a man between 45 and 60 years old who received an inactivated influenza vaccine. Sequenced here: PBMCs from blood, sampled roughly 5 days after vaccination. V and J are TRBV27 and TRBJ2-2; weak D call: TRBD1 (5 bases). CDR3 amino acids: CASSYDRNTGELFF. CDR3 DNA sequence: TGTGCCAGCAGTTACGACAGAAACACCGGGGAGCTGTTTTTT.